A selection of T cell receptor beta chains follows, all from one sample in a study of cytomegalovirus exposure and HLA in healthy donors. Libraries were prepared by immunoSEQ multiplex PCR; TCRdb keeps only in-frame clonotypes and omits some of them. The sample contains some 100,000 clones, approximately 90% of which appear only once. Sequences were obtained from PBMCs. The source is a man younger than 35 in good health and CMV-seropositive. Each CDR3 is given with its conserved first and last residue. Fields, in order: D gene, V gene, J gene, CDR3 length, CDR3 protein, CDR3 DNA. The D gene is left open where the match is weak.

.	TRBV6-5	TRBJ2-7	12	CASSQDTRGQYF	TGTGCCAGCAGCCAGGACACCCGCGGGCAGTACTTC
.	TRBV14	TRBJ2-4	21	CASSPSSQGPENRMVKNIQYF	TGTGCCAGCAGCCCCTCATCCCAGGGGCCAGAAAACCGGATGGTCAAAAACATTCAGTACTTC
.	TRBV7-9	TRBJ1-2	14	CASSPPGRVYGYTF	TGTGCCAGCAGCCCCCCTGGCAGGGTATATGGCTACACCTTC
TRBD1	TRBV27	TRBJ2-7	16	CASSLSGQGPSYEQYF	TGTGCCAGCAGTTTATCCGGACAGGGACCGTCCTACGAGCAGTACTTC
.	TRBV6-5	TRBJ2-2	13	CASSYAGTGELFF	TGTGCCAGCAGTTACGCGGGAACCGGGGAGCTGTTTTTT
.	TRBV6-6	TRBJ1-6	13	CASMNSVNSPLHF	TGTGCCAGCATGAACAGTGTTAATTCACCCCTCCACTTT
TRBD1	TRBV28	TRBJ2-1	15	CASSSRDRGLDEQFF	TGTGCCAGCAGCTCCCGGGACAGGGGGTTAGATGAGCAGTTCTTC
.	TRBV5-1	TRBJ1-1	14	CASSASTQNTEAFF	TGCGCCAGCAGCGCCAGTACGCAGAACACTGAAGCTTTCTTT
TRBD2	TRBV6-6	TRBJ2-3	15	CASSTGLAGTDTQYF	TGTGCCAGCAGCACGGGACTAGCGGGCACAGATACGCAGTATTTT
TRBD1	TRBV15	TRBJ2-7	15	CATSNNRGASYEQYF	TGTGCCACCAGCAACAACAGGGGAGCGTCCTACGAGCAGTACTTC
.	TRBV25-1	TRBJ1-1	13	CASSRGLNTEAFF	TGTGCCAGCAGTAGGGGGTTGAACACTGAAGCTTTCTTT